This T cell receptor (beta chain) was sequenced in a study of T cells in Graves' hyperthyroidism and ophthalmopathy. Overall study: Before treatment of any kind, peripheral blood was taken at initial diagnosis.

Turning to this clonotype: The antigen is undetermined.

This CDR3 spans 15 amino acids. Germline V gene lookup returns CDR1 ENHRY and CDR2 SYGVKD. The germline V and J ends were trimmed by 3 bases and 1 base, with 9 bases remaining between them. Study results and limitations: Ophthalmopathy was separated from stable hyperthyroidism by a 13 V-J model.

Uncontrolled infection, other autoimmune disease, pregnancy and lactation each barred patients from inclusion. RNA transcripts gave rise to amplified TCR beta CDR3 regions. First-round RT-PCR with HTBI primers amplified the TCR CDR3 region. TCRdb re-derived calls from the multiplex PCR reads in MiXCR, one entry per CDR3 protein. The sample yields 600,000 or so distinct CDR3 sequences, 16% seen once. This receptor was taken from a woman aged 30 to 39 with Graves' hyperthyroidism. Specimen: blood. The chain has TRBV10-3 and TRBJ2-2; D is unclear. CDR3 DNA sequence: TGTGCCATCAGTGATCAATGGGGGAACACCGGGGAGCTGTTTTTT. Translated, it gives CAISDQWGNTGELFF.